These 20 T cell receptor beta chains came from one sample sequenced in a study of identifying expanded T cells in peripheral blood. Sequenced by immunoSEQ multiplex PCR; TCRdb stores in-frame clones only, minus some. The data show about 90,000 clones, approximately 86% seen once. Source material: blood. The receptors shown here come from a person aged 18 to 75 in good health.

The chain links TRBV5-1 to TRBJ1-1; 7 bases agree with TRBD1. The CDR3 runs 15 residues. Germline values: CDR1 SGHRS, CDR2 YFSETQ. The V gene end was trimmed by 0 bases and the J gene end by 4 bases; junction bases not matched to a gene: 6. CDR3 DNA: TGCGCCAGCAGCTTGGTCCAACAGGGGCGCACTGAAGCTTTCTTT. Its translation is CASSLVQQGRTEAFF.

The rearrangement uses TRBV6-1 and TRBJ2-7, with a tentative D call TRBD1 (6 bases). V dropped 5 bases and J dropped 2 bases, with 16 bases sitting between them. The V gene's germline CDR1 is MNHNS and CDR2 SASEGT. The CDR3 runs to 15 residues. The CDR3 loop is CASSQGPGHPYEQYF. The DNA for the CDR3 is TGTGCCAGCAGTCAGGGGCCGGGACACCCCTACGAGCAGTACTTC.

In its sample, this clone was seen once. This chain uses TRBV7-2 with TRBJ1-2; D is ambiguous. The CDR3 length is 17 residues. Germline V CDR1 and CDR2: SGHTA, FQGNSA. With 5 bases removed from V and 4 bases from J, the gap between germline ends came to 23 bases. The CDR3 DNA reads TGTGCCAGCAGCGAATACCGGGCCCTAACAGAGGGCTATGGCTACACCTTC. Residues: CASSEYRALTEGYGYTF.

J is TRBJ1-1 and V is TRBV7-8; D ambiguous. Germline CDR1 is SGHVS and CDR2 is FQNEAQ. Trimming removed 3 bases at V and 5 bases at J, with 16 bases between. The CDR3 loop spans 15 amino acids. This CDR3 is CASSFETPHRTEAFF. CDR3 nucleotides: TGTGCCAGCAGCTTTGAGACTCCCCACAGAACTGAAGCTTTCTTT.

The J gene is TRBJ2-5, the V gene TRBV5-6; possibly TRBD1 for D (6 bases). Germline loops: CDR1 SGHDT, CDR2 YYEEEE. This CDR3 comprises 13 residues. Trimming removed 2 bases at V and 5 bases at J, with 10 bases between. The CDR3 DNA is TGTGCCAGCAGCTTCAGGGGCCGCGAGACCCAGTACTTC. This translates into CASSFRGRETQYF.

The rearrangement links TRBV25-1 to TRBJ1-3; no reliable D call. CDR3 length: 13 amino acids. In germline, CDR1 is MGHDK, CDR2 SYGVNS. V gave up 6 bases and J gave up 4 bases, with 10 bases separating them. DNA of the CDR3: TGTGCCAGCAGCGAGGGTTACGGAAACACCATATATTTT. The encoded protein is CASSEGYGNTIYF.

The genes are TRBV5-6 and TRBJ2-1; TRBD1 aligns across 10 bases. Losses at the gene ends were 2 bases for V and 10 bases for J; bases not matched to a gene: 12. Germline CDR1 reads SGHDT; CDR2 reads YYEEEE. The CDR3 spans 16 residues. The CDR3 protein is CASSFLTGGASDEQFF. The CDR3 nucleotides read TGTGCCAGCAGCTTCCTGACAGGGGGCGCGTCAGACGAGCAGTTCTTC.

V usage is TRBV6-5 and J usage is TRBJ1-2; 7 positions match TRBD1. Germline loops: CDR1 MNHEY, CDR2 SVGAGI. The V segment lost 2 bases and the J segment 6 bases; nucleotides outside the gene matches: 3. The CDR3 length is 13 residues. CDR3 sequence: CASSYTDRDGYTF. The CDR3 DNA reads as TGTGCCAGCAGTTACACAGACAGGGATGGCTACACCTTC.

V gene TRBV27 combines with J gene TRBJ1-1; 8 positions agree with TRBD1. This CDR3 spans 15 amino acids. CDR1 is MNHEY, CDR2 SMNVEV, per germline (reference sequence). Germline trimming cut 5 bases from V and 4 bases from J; bases unmatched to any gene: 9. The CDR3: CASSPQRTGGTEAFF. The CDR3 DNA reads as TGTGCCAGCAGTCCTCAGCGAACAGGGGGCACTGAAGCTTTCTTT.

The gene calls are TRBV19 and TRBJ1-5; perhaps TRBD1 as D (5 bases). There are 15 residues in the CDR3. The V end lost 3 bases, the J end lost 5 bases, and 14 bases lay between the germline ends. Germline V gene data show CDR1 as LNHDA and CDR2 as SQIVND (reference sequence). The CDR3 DNA is TGTGCCAGTAGTATTTTCGCAGGGACCGATCAGCCCCAGCATTTT. Protein: CASSIFAGTDQPQHF.

This clone has just one count. The J gene is TRBJ2-7, the V gene TRBV6-1, with D uncertain. Germline V gene lookup returns CDR1 MNHNS and CDR2 SASEGT. V was shortened by 1 base and J by 4 bases, with 11 bases between the two germline ends. The CDR3 contains 14 residues. The CDR3 DNA sequence: TGTGCCAGCAGTGAAGAATGGTGGGCATACGAGCAGTACTTC. Translated: CASSEEWWAYEQYF.

The rearrangement joins TRBV19 to TRBJ2-3; D is unresolved. V lost 1 base and J lost 6, with 8 bases in between. The CDR3 sequence is 13 residues long. Germline V CDR1 and CDR2: LNHDA, SQIVND (reference sequence). The CDR3 DNA reads as TGTGCCAGTAGTATAGGAAACAAGGATACGCAGTATTTT. Translation gives CASSIGNKDTQYF.

As concerns this clone: The identical CDR3 is also encoded by other nucleotide sequences in the sample. The gene calls are TRBV15 and TRBJ1-5; D gene uncertain. The CDR3 has 12 residues. Germline CDR1 is LNHNV and CDR2 is YYDKDF (reference sequence). Trimming took off 5 bases at V and 1 base at J, with 3 bases between the two ends. The CDR3 region is CATSRSNQPQHF. DNA of the CDR3: TGTGCCACCAGCCGGAGCAATCAGCCCCAGCATTTT.

The chain combines TRBV4-3 with TRBJ1-2; no definite D call. The germline CDR1 and CDR2 sequences are LGHNA and YSLEER. The CDR3 contains 13 residues. V was trimmed by 0 bases and J by 4 bases, leaving 6 bases between them. Here the CDR3 reads CASSQDSAYGYTF. In DNA, the CDR3 is TGCGCCAGCAGCCAAGATAGCGCCTATGGCTACACCTTC.

This chain links TRBV6-1 with TRBJ1-4; the match to TRBD1 covers 8 bases. The germline gives CDR1 MNHNS, CDR2 SASEGT. The CDR3 has 15 amino acids. V lost 5 bases, J lost 4 bases, and 6 bases stayed unmatched. The DNA of the CDR3 is TGTGCCAGCAGTCCCGGGACAGGTGTTAATGAAAAACTGTTTTTT. Translating it yields CASSPGTGVNEKLFF.

This clone was picked up many times. The chain links TRBV11-1 to TRBJ1-3, with TRBD1 matching over 7 bases. Germline loops: CDR1 SGHAT, CDR2 FQDESV (reference sequence). V was pared by 5 bases and J by 0 bases, with 7 bases of the junction left unmatched. This CDR3 comprises 16 residues. The CDR3 nucleotides read TGTGCCAGCAGCCCGGGACAGACAAGCTCTGGAAACACCATATATTTT. As protein: CASSPGQTSSGNTIYF.

The chain combines TRBV11-3 with TRBJ1-6; D not certain. Germline V gene sequence: CDR1 SGHNT, CDR2 YENEEA. This CDR3 is 13 amino acids long. Trimming removed 5 bases at V and 6 bases at J, with 8 bases between. The CDR3 sequence is CASSGNSNSPLHF. For the CDR3, the DNA is TGTGCCAGCAGCGGGAATTCTAATTCACCCCTCCACTTT.

J is TRBJ1-1 and V is TRBV9; weak D call: TRBD1 (5 bases). The CDR3 contains 11 residues. The V and J ends lost 5 bases and 11 bases respectively, with 13 bases between them. CDR1 is SGDLS and CDR2 is YYNGEE in the germline V gene. This CDR3 is CASRGDLGAFF. The DNA of the CDR3 is TGTGCCAGCAGGGGGGACCTTGGCGCTTTCTTT.

The chain employs TRBV7-3 and TRBJ2-5, with 7 bases fitting TRBD1. Per the germline V gene, CDR1 is SGHTA and CDR2 is FQGTGA. The CDR3 contains 13 residues. The trim removed 5 bases at V and 11 bases at J, leaving 11 bases unmatched. CDR3 sequence: CASSMGTETKQYF. The CDR3 nucleotides are TGTGCCAGCAGCATGGGGACAGAAACTAAACAGTACTTC.

CDR3 sequence (DNA): TGTGCCAGTACCCGTCGGGTTTTTGAGGGAAACATTCAGTACTTC. It is translated as CASTRRVFEGNIQYF. The chain employs TRBV2 and TRBJ2-4; maybe TRBD2 (5 bases). V was shortened by 9 bases and J by 6 bases, with 21 bases between the two germline ends. Germline assignment: CDR1 SNHLY and CDR2 FYNNEI. The CDR3 sequence is 15 residues long. Full variable domain (outside the CDR3, taken from reference TRBV2 and TRBJ2-4): EPEVTQTPSHQVTQMGQEVILRCVPISNHLYFYWYRQILGQKVEFLVSFYNNEISEKSEIFDDQFSVERPDGSNFTLKIRSTKLEDSAMYFCASTRRVFEGNIQYFGAGTRLSVL.